This TCR beta chain emerged from a study of response to subunit inactivated influenza vaccine. Germline loops: CDR1 MNHEY, CDR2 SMNVEV (reference sequence). This CDR3 comprises 12 residues. V was trimmed by 5 bases and J by 10 bases, leaving 13 bases between them. TCRdb processed the RT-PCR reads anew with MiXCR; each CDR3 protein has one entry. The table lists hundreds of thousands of distinct CDR3 sequences, about 11% of them singletons. This sample was also put to use in a study of T cells expressing NK-cell markers. This second study says: Template switching by 5'RACE with UMIs generated the TCR beta cDNA. Of the CD8+ T cell pool in more than 5 donors, about 1.0-8% was accounted for by dominant NKG2C+ clonotypes. In four donors, dominant clonotypes made up roughly 28.3-65% of CD3+CD56-NKG2C+ cells. Specificity for HCMV among expanded NKG2C+ T cell clones was not established.

The source of this sequence is a man aged 50 to 59 who received an inactivated influenza vaccine. Sequencing used PBMCs from blood, obtained on the day of vaccination. The chain has TRBV27 and TRBJ2-3; the D gene is possibly TRBD1 (5 bases). The CDR3 coding sequence is TGTGCCAGCAGTGCTGGGGCCCCTGCGCAGTATTTT. Its translation: CASSAGAPAQYF.